The TCR beta chain under discussion was sequenced for a study of blood T cell repertoires in COVID-19. The CDR3 contains 14 residues. The V and J ends lost 5 bases and 3 bases respectively, with 14 bases between them. From germline, CDR1 is SQVTM and CDR2 ANQGSEA. Data came from immunoSEQ multiplex PCR; TCRdb stores just in-frame clones and leaves some out. The table shows some 490,000 clones, with over 75% occurring only once. This TCR was sampled from a human donor in a cohort sampled during active COVID-19. The sample taken for sequencing was peripheral blood. The rearrangement links TRBV29-1 to TRBJ1-3, with D maybe TRBD1 (6 bases). CDR3 sequence reads: CSVRGADFGNTIYF. The CDR3 DNA sequence: TGCAGCGTTCGGGGGGCAGACTTTGGAAACACCATATATTTT.